This T cell receptor (beta chain) was recorded in a study of T-cell reconstitution after alpha-beta-depleted transplantation in children. V was clipped by 1 base and J by 0 bases, with 9 bases between them. CDR3 length: 15 amino acids. Unique molecular identifiers were used in preparing the TCRbeta library. In TCRdb, the PCR reads were re-called with MiXCR into one record per CDR3 protein. The repertoire consists of 500,000 or so distinct CDR3 sequences, with approximately 32% occurring once and the leading ten covering roughly 2.5%. The chain uses TRBV12-3 or TRBV12-4 and TRBJ1-2; D unresolved. The sequence came from a human donor who donated a stem cell graft to a child with aplastic anemia. The source was PBMCs from the stem cell graft donor, collected from the stem cell graft. This CDR3 reads CASSLVAGPNYGYTF. DNA of the CDR3: TGTGCCAGCAGTTTAGTGGCGGGTCCTAACTATGGCTACACCTTC.